Presented here are 22 T cell receptor beta chains from one specimen sequenced in a study of T cell changes during pregnancy in multiple sclerosis (dated by TCRdb to about 2019). The protocol used for the library was the immunoSEQ multiplex PCR assay. TCRdb took this table from immuneACCESS and kept in-frame rearrangements with V and J called. Such tables lack part of the clones; where checked against another copy, unresolved V genes explain under half of the gap, and the rest is unexplained. Recorded for this sample are about 60,000 clones; roughly 96% of them occurred a single time. The ten largest clones represent 2% to 3% of the sample. Sequenced material: CD8+ T cells from peripheral blood mononuclear cells, taken after pregnancy. These receptor sequences come from a female donor with multiple sclerosis, enrolled in a pregnancy study.

A word on this clone: Additional DNA sequences in this sample encode the identical CDR3. This chain links TRBV6-5 with TRBJ2-7; TRBD2 might be the D (5 bases). CDR1 and CDR2 from the germline V gene are MNHEY and SVGAGI. This CDR3 has 13 amino acids. V was clipped by 6 bases and J by 2 bases, with 11 bases between them. CDR3 bases: TGTGCCAGCAGCCCCGGGGTTACCTACGAGCAGTACTTC. This encodes CASSPGVTYEQYF.

The genes are TRBV28 and TRBJ2-5; 7 bases line up with TRBD2. The V segment lost 5 bases and the J segment 1 base; nucleotides outside the gene matches: 10. CDR3 size: 16 residues. Germline values: CDR1 MDHEN, CDR2 SYDVKM. CDR3 nucleotide sequence: TGTGCCAGCAGTCCGCCCCCTTGGGGGGGCCAAGAGACCCAGTACTTC. Protein: CASSPPPWGGQETQYF.

A few counts support this clone. The sample contains more than one DNA sequence encoding this CDR3. The gene calls are TRBV7-9 and TRBJ2-1; perhaps TRBD1 as D (6 bases). The germline CDR1 and CDR2 sequences are SEHNR and FQNEAQ (reference sequence). V lost 5 bases, J lost 10 bases, and 9 bases lay in between. The CDR3 is 11 amino acids. The CDR3 region is CASSLQGEQFF. The CDR3 region has the DNA TGTGCCAGCAGCCTACAGGGAGAGCAGTTCTTC. The whole variable domain, filled in from reference TRBV7-9 and TRBJ2-1, reads DTGVSQNPRHKITKRGQNVTFRCDPISEHNRLYWYRQTLGQGPEFLTYFQNEAQLEKSRLLSDRFSAERPKGSFSTLEIQRTEQGDSAMYLCASSLQGEQFFGPGTRLTVL.

This clone is a singleton in its sample. The chain has TRBV4-3 and TRBJ2-3, with TRBD1 identical over 8 bases. The CDR3 consists of 18 residues. V trimming: 1 base; J trimming: 0 bases; junction bases outside the gene matches: 9. Germline CDR1 and CDR2: LGHNA and YSLEER. CDR3: CASSQGPGGLLSTDTQYF. The CDR3 DNA follows: TGCGCCAGCAGCCAAGGTCCAGGGGGCCTACTTAGCACAGATACGCAGTATTTT.

This clone was recorded once. The chain combines TRBV19 with TRBJ2-1; D call uncertain. The V end lost 5 bases, the J end lost 8 bases, and 7 bases lay between the germline ends. The CDR3 covers 11 residues. Germline values: CDR1 LNHDA, CDR2 SQIVND (reference sequence). DNA for the CDR3: TGTGCCAGTAGTCTGTTCGATGAGCAGTTCTTC. Encoded protein: CASSLFDEQFF. Full variable domain (missing parts from reference TRBV19 and TRBJ2-1): DGGITQSPKYLFRKEGQNVTLSCEQNLNHDAMYWYRQDPGQGLRLIYYSQIVNDFQKGDIAEGYSVSREKKESFPLTVTSAQKNPTAFYLCASSLFDEQFFGPGTRLTVL.

This clone has a single count. The chain joins TRBV15 to TRBJ1-2; 8 nucleotides line up with TRBD1. Trimming cost V 0 bases and J 4 bases; bases outside gene matches: 13. The CDR3 consists of 18 residues. CDR1 is LNHNV, CDR2 YYDKDF, per germline (reference sequence). The CDR3 protein is CATSRDAVSGGGPYGYTF. The CDR3 nucleotides are TGTGCCACCAGCAGAGATGCGGTTTCAGGGGGCGGGCCCTATGGCTACACCTTC.

The genes are TRBV9 and TRBJ2-7; 7 nucleotides line up with TRBD1. The germline CDR1 and CDR2 sequences are SGDLS and YYNGEE. V lost 4 bases to trimming and J lost 3 bases; unmatched junction nucleotides: 4. The CDR3 has 13 residues. The chain's CDR3 is CASSQGDSYEQYF. In DNA form, the CDR3 reads TGTGCCAGCAGCCAGGGGGACAGCTACGAGCAGTACTTC. The full variable domain, its missing parts supplied by reference TRBV9 and TRBJ2-7, is DSGVTQTPKHLITATGQRVTLRCSPRSGDLSVYWYQQSLDQGLQFLIQYYNGEERAKGNILERFSAQQFPDLHSELNLSSLELGDSALYFCASSQGDSYEQYFGPGTRLTVT.

The rearrangement joins TRBV7-4 to TRBJ2-7, with D tentatively TRBD2 (5 bases). Germline V gives CDR1 SGHVT, CDR2 SQSDAQ. The V and J ends lost 2 bases and 6 bases respectively, with 14 bases between them. The CDR3 extends over 14 amino acids. The CDR3 region is CASSLYGKECEQYF. Here the CDR3 DNA reads TGTGCCAGCAGCTTATACGGGAAAGAGTGCGAGCAGTACTTC.

The V gene is TRBV7-3, the J gene TRBJ2-7, with 12 bases that match TRBD1. This CDR3 contains 16 residues. J was trimmed by 5 bases and V by 4 bases; bases with no gene match: 9. Germline-derived CDR1 and CDR2 are SGHTA and FQGTGA. The CDR3, as DNA: TGTGCCAGCAGCTCCCGGTGGGGACAGGGGGCCCACGAGCAGTACTTC. This encodes CASSSRWGQGAHEQYF.

The V gene is TRBV10-3, the J gene TRBJ2-3, with D maybe TRBD2 (6 bases). Deletions cut 0 bases from V and 3 bases from J, with 7 bases between. CDR3 size: 14 residues. Per the germline V gene, CDR1 is ENHRY and CDR2 is SYGVKD. The CDR3 protein is CAISESAGTDTQYF. For the CDR3, the DNA is TGTGCCATCAGTGAGTCGGCGGGGACAGATACGCAGTATTTT.

The genes are TRBV19 and TRBJ2-2; 12 bases align to TRBD1. The CDR3 loop spans 16 amino acids. CDR1 and CDR2 from the germline V gene are LNHDA and SQIVND (reference sequence). V lost 8 bases and J lost 6; bases outside the gene matches: 10. CDR3 protein: CASQNPGQGASGELFF. CDR3 DNA sequence: TGTGCCAGTCAGAACCCGGGACAGGGGGCTTCCGGGGAGCTGTTTTTT.

The rearrangement joins TRBV14 to TRBJ2-7; 8 nucleotides line up with TRBD1. The CDR3 length is 14 residues. V dropped 1 base and J dropped 4; count of bases not matched to a gene: 3. Germline CDR1 reads SGHDN; CDR2 reads FVKESK. This CDR3 reads CASSQGTGNYEQYF. CDR3 coding DNA: TGTGCCAGCAGCCAAGGGACAGGGAATTACGAGCAGTACTTC. Full variable domain (rest looked up from reference TRBV14 and TRBJ2-7): EAGVTQFPSHSVIEKGQTVTLRCDPISGHDNLYWYRRVMGKEIKFLLHFVKESKQDESGMPNNRFLAERTGGTYSTLKVQPAELEDSGVYFCASSQGTGNYEQYFGPGTRLTVT.

The chain links TRBV5-1 to TRBJ2-7; 8 positions agree with TRBD1. Trimming at V came to 0 bases and at J to 7 bases, leaving 3 bases not matched to a gene. The CDR3 has 13 residues. Germline V gives CDR1 SGHRS, CDR2 YFSETQ. The CDR3 nucleotides are TGCGCCAGCAGCTTGGCAGGGGGCGAAGAGCAGTACTTC. Protein product: CASSLAGGEEQYF.

This chain joins TRBV13 and TRBJ2-1; 7 bases are shared with TRBD2. Germline trimming cut 6 bases from V and 6 bases from J; bases unmatched to any gene: 8. The germline gives CDR1 PRHDT, CDR2 FYEKMQ (reference sequence). The CDR3 has 14 amino acids. The CDR3 nucleotides are TGTGCCAGCAGTCCCGGGACTATGATCAATGAGCAGTTCTTC. Its translation is CASSPGTMINEQFF.

The chain carries TRBV19 and TRBJ1-5; TRBD1 matches 10 bases. Per the germline V gene, CDR1 is LNHDA and CDR2 is SQIVND (reference sequence). Trimming removed 9 bases from V and 4 bases from J; junction bases left unmatched: 3. This CDR3 comprises 13 residues. The CDR3 region has the DNA TGTGCCAGCTTGGGACAGGGGAATCAGCCCCAGCATTTT. Encoded protein: CASLGQGNQPQHF.

V usage is TRBV5-4 and J usage is TRBJ2-7; 10 bases map to TRBD2. The V segment lost 0 bases and the J segment 5 bases; nucleotides outside the gene matches: 5. Germline CDR1 SGHNT, CDR2 YYREEE (reference sequence). CDR3 length: 15 amino acids. CDR3 in amino acids: CASSLGVAGGNEQYF. In DNA form, the CDR3 reads TGTGCCAGCAGCTTGGGGGTAGCGGGAGGTAACGAGCAGTACTTC.

The chain joins TRBV28 to TRBJ2-7; 7 bases line up with TRBD1. CDR3 length: 17 residues. V lost 8 bases to trimming and J lost 5 bases; unmatched junction nucleotides: 21. The germline gives CDR1 MDHEN, CDR2 SYDVKM. As DNA, the CDR3 is TGTGCCAGCGCCTACCCTTCCGGGAAACAGGGGAGCGACGAGCAGTACTTC. This encodes CASAYPSGKQGSDEQYF.

This chain joins TRBV5-6 and TRBJ2-7; perhaps TRBD1 as D (5 bases). This CDR3 has 15 amino acids. Germline CDR1 is SGHDT and CDR2 is YYEEEE. V was shortened by 0 bases and J by 4 bases, with 14 bases between the two germline ends. The CDR3 DNA reads TGTGCCAGCAGCTTGGGATCGACAGTCGCATACGAGCAGTACTTC. Its translation: CASSLGSTVAYEQYF.

CDR3 region: CASSWTGYEQYF. The CDR3 DNA reads TGTGCCAGCAGCTGGACTGGCTACGAGCAGTACTTC. This rearrangement joins TRBV7-9 to TRBJ2-7; possibly TRBD2 for D (5 bases). This CDR3 comprises 12 residues. V was shortened by 4 bases and J by 3 bases, with 7 bases between the two germline ends. CDR1 is SEHNR and CDR2 is FQNEAQ in the germline V gene (reference sequence). The whole variable domain, filled in from reference TRBV7-9 and TRBJ2-7, reads DTGVSQNPRHKITKRGQNVTFRCDPISEHNRLYWYRQTLGQGPEFLTYFQNEAQLEKSRLLSDRFSAERPKGSFSTLEIQRTEQGDSAMYLCASSWTGYEQYFGPGTRLTVT.

The gene calls are TRBV9 and TRBJ1-2, with 9 bases that match TRBD1. Germline V gene lookup returns CDR1 SGDLS and CDR2 YYNGEE. With 3 bases clipped from V and 3 bases from J, the junction kept 9 bases outside the gene matches. The CDR3 consists of 16 residues. This CDR3 is CASSAPGQGSHYGYTF. CDR3 nucleotides: TGTGCCAGCAGCGCGCCGGGACAGGGCTCCCACTATGGCTACACCTTC.

V and J are TRBV30 and TRBJ2-3; possible D gene TRBD1, 6 bases. The CDR3 loop spans 12 amino acids. V lost 5 bases and J 5 bases, leaving 11 bases between the germline ends. Germline values: CDR1 GTSNPN, CDR2 SVGIG (reference sequence). As DNA, the CDR3 is TGTGCCTGGGGGACGACAGGAGATACGCAGTATTTT. Residues: CAWGTTGDTQYF. Together with reference TRBV30 and TRBJ2-3, the CDR3 gives the full variable domain: SQTIHQWPATLVQPVGSPLSLECTVEGTSNPNLYWYRQAAGRGLQLLFYSVGIGQISSEVPQNLSASRPQDRQFILSSKKLLLSDSGFYLCAWGTTGDTQYFGPGTRLTVL.

The rearrangement uses TRBV6-1 and TRBJ1-1; 7 bases fit TRBD1. This CDR3 has 12 amino acids. The germline gives CDR1 MNHNS, CDR2 SASEGT. V lost 7 bases and J lost 7; bases outside the gene matches: 6. CDR3 sequence reads: CASTYTGVEAFF. The CDR3 nucleotides are TGTGCCAGCACTTATACAGGGGTTGAAGCTTTCTTT.